Sequencing of this T cell receptor (beta chain) was carried out in a study of memory CD4+ T cells and cytomegalovirus serostatus (dated by TCRdb to between 2018 and 2021). About the full investigation: The 35 or so healthy Belgian adults in the cohort included 9 who were CMV seropositive and roughly 25 who were CMV seronegative. To replicate a published TCR-based CMV serostatus classifier, the researchers sequenced the CD4+ memory TCRbeta repertoires of a Belgian cohort whose cytomegalovirus serostatus was known.

The CDR3 numbers 14 residues from cysteine through phenylalanine. Solely the CDR3 DNA is kept, with 42 bases framed from the first base. Taken from the germline V gene (reference sequence), the CDR1 and CDR2 loops are MNHNY and SVGAGI. Trimming removed 5 bases from V and 2 bases from J; the gene matches leave 3 bases unexplained. Genomic DNA was extracted from sorted cells with the Quick-DNA Microprep Kit. Amplification of TCRbeta DNA was done with the immunoSEQ hsTCRbeta kit, following the protocol from the manufacturer. TCRbeta libraries were sequenced on an Illumina MiSeq instrument. As for how the authors treated the data: After out-of-frame sequences were removed, 2.4 million or so distinct TCRbeta sequences remained, averaging around 67,000 per individual. Each individual was scored by the count of 150 to 200 previously reported CMV-associated TCRbeta sequences and the total productive distinct TCRbeta count. A beta-binomial model was reimplemented in Python, and scikit-learn random forests with default parameters were trained on US cohort data. Classifier performance on the Belgian cohort was summarized as median AUC with percentile confidence intervals over 10,000 bootstrap iterations. TCRdb carries this immuneACCESS record with in-frame sequences only. Its versions omit some clonotypes, under half of them owing to an unresolved V gene in the studies checked, with the rest unexplained. V and J calls and clone size are copied from that table; D and trimming were computed from the DNA. The sample table holds about 50,000 clones, of which over 70% were seen once. The ten largest clonotypes hold approximately 0.6% of the sample.

As for this clone: Its recognized antigen is unknown. Base qualities were left out, and no much larger clone turns up one base away.

The study at large found these results: Among the 150 or so previously reported CMV-associated TCRbeta sequences, approximately 67 showed up in the CD4+ memory repertoires, with each one found in between one and five individuals. For predicting CMV serostatus, the median bootstrapped AUC was 0.95 using the original framework and approximately 0.91 using a US-trained random forest. The original-framework classifier achieved a median bootstrapped AUC of around 0.95 with a 95% CI of 0.76-1.00 on the Belgian cohort. Unlike the original study, which covered naive and memory CD4+ and CD8+ populations, the Belgian study sequenced only CD4+CD45RO+ memory cells. The results were read as suggesting that the CMV-associated TCR signature is, for the most part, present in the CD4+ memory repertoire.

Single viable CD3+CD4+CD8-CD45RO+ cells were sorted as memory CD4+ T cells on a FACSAria II. CMV serostatus was determined using a Roche Elecsys assay that detects serum IgG against CMV pp150, pp28, p38 and p52. Once the samples were thawed, total CD4+ T cells were enriched through positive selection using CD4 magnetic microbeads. The samples came from a different study that was designed specifically to examine the CD4+ T cell memory repertoire. Peripheral blood mononuclear cells were isolated and cryopreserved according to standard operating procedures, and serum was kept at -80 degrees C. Staining used CD3-PerCP (BW264/56), CD4-APC (RPA-T4), CD45RO-PE (UCHT1) and CD8-Pacific Orange (3B5) antibodies, with Sytox blue excluding non-viable cells.

This clonotype was obtained from an adult in good health and CMV-seronegative. Source material: memory CD4+ T cells from blood. The chain is encoded by TRBV6-6 joined to TRBJ1-3; the junction holds 7 bases that match TRBD1. The CDR3 reads as follows: CASSRTGPGNTIYF. The nucleotide sequence is TGTGCCAGCAGTCGGACAGGCCCTGGAAACACCATATATTTT.